These 25 T cell receptor beta chains share one sample of origin, sequenced in a study of T cell changes during pregnancy in multiple sclerosis. Using immunoSEQ multiplex PCR, the repertoire was profiled, and TCRdb retains in-frame clones only, with some absent. In the table there are 40,000 to 55,000 clones, 75% to 90% of which are singletons. The sequencing here drew on CD8+ T cells from peripheral blood mononuclear cells, taken in the second trimester of pregnancy. These receptor sequences come from a female donor with multiple sclerosis, enrolled in a pregnancy study.

V is TRBV9 and J is TRBJ2-7, with 7 bases aligning to TRBD1. Per germline, CDR1 SGDLS and CDR2 YYNGEE. The CDR3 contains 15 residues. With V trimmed by 2 bases and J by 1 base, 6 bases remained unmatched. The chain's CDR3 is CASSVGQAASYEQYF. DNA for the CDR3: TGTGCCAGCAGCGTCGGACAGGCCGCTTCCTACGAGCAGTACTTC.

The V gene is TRBV27, the J gene TRBJ2-5; maybe TRBD1 (5 bases). Germline V gene lookup returns CDR1 MNHEY and CDR2 SMNVEV (reference sequence). This CDR3 spans 13 amino acids. V was cut by 2 bases and J by 4 bases, with 8 bases left in between. Here the CDR3 reads CASSLQGPETQYF. In DNA, the CDR3 is TGTGCCAGCAGTTTACAGGGTCCAGAGACCCAGTACTTC.

The rearrangement links TRBV19 to TRBJ1-5; D ambiguous. Germline V gene data show CDR1 as LNHDA and CDR2 as SQIVND (reference sequence). This CDR3 is 11 amino acids long. V shed 5 bases and J shed 9 bases, with 8 bases lying between them. Here the CDR3 reads CASSGSGPQHF. In DNA, the CDR3 is TGTGCCAGTAGTGGGTCGGGGCCCCAGCATTTT.

The chain recombines TRBV2 with TRBJ2-7; D is unclear. This CDR3 is built from 13 residues. V was trimmed by 2 bases and J by 1 base, leaving 6 bases between them. CDR1 SNHLY and CDR2 FYNNEI come from the germline V gene. The CDR3 DNA sequence: TGTGCCAGCAGTGAAACTTTATCCTACGAGCAGTACTTC. It is translated as CASSETLSYEQYF.

The count of this clone is one. This chain joins TRBV30 and TRBJ1-3; D may be TRBD1 (5 bases). This CDR3 spans 11 amino acids. CDR1 and CDR2 (germline): GTSNPN, SVGIG (reference sequence). V was pared by 4 bases and J by 9 bases, with 10 bases between. As DNA, the CDR3 is TGTGCCTGGACGGGGGGGGTCACCATATATTTT. Residues: CAWTGGVTIYF.

The chain uses TRBV30 and TRBJ2-5; D possibly corresponds to TRBD2 (7 bases). The CDR3 consists of 16 residues. The V end was cut by 7 bases, the J end by 0 bases, with 21 bases between. Germline lookup yields CDR1 GTSNPN and CDR2 SVGIG (reference sequence). The DNA of the CDR3 is TGTGCCTCCAACCTGGGAGGGGGGGGCCACCAAGAGACCCAGTACTTC. Its translation: CASNLGGGGHQETQYF.

The chain employs TRBV27 and TRBJ2-1, with TRBD2 matching 12 bases. CDR3 length: 15 amino acids. Per germline, CDR1 MNHEY and CDR2 SMNVEV (reference sequence). V shed 3 bases and J 6 bases; nucleotides not matched to a gene: 3. CDR3 DNA: TGTGCCAGCAGTTTCCTAGCGGGGGGGCCCAATGAGCAGTTCTTC. It translates to CASSFLAGGPNEQFF.

The rearrangement joins TRBV4-1 to TRBJ2-1; D ambiguous. This CDR3 comprises 16 residues. Germline assignment: CDR1 MGHRA and CDR2 YSYEKL. Trimming cost V 3 bases and J 0 bases, with 12 bases left between them. CDR3 residues: CASSQADWSSYNEQFF. The CDR3 nucleotides are TGCGCCAGCAGCCAGGCCGACTGGAGCTCCTACAATGAGCAGTTCTTC.

V gene TRBV5-1 combines with J gene TRBJ2-7; TRBD1 aligns across 9 bases. The CDR3 has 14 amino acids. V dropped 0 bases and J dropped 3; count of bases not matched to a gene: 1. The V gene's germline CDR1 is SGHRS and CDR2 YFSETQ. The CDR3 coding sequence is TGCGCCAGCAGCTTGGTGGGACAGGGCTACGAGCAGTACTTC. This gives the protein CASSLVGQGYEQYF. The variable domain in full, with the rest retrieved from reference TRBV5-1 and TRBJ2-7, is KAGVTQTPRYLIKTRGQQVTLSCSPISGHRSVSWYQQTPGQGLQFLFEYFSETQRNKGNFPGRFSGRQFSNSRSEMNVSTLELGDSALYLCASSLVGQGYEQYFGPGTRLTVT.

This rearrangement joins TRBV5-1 to TRBJ2-7, with 8 bases matching TRBD2. V lost 4 bases, J lost 2 bases, and 5 bases stayed unmatched. CDR3 size: 14 residues. The germline CDR1 and CDR2 sequences are SGHRS and YFSETQ. The CDR3 DNA reads as TGCGCCAGCAGCCTTAGCGGGGCGGCCTACGAGCAGTACTTC. Encoded protein: CASSLSGAAYEQYF.

This chain connects TRBV27 to TRBJ1-1; 7 bases fit TRBD1. The CDR3 covers 14 residues. V was pared by 5 bases and J by 0 bases, with 3 bases of the junction left unmatched. The germline CDR1 and CDR2 sequences are MNHEY and SMNVEV (reference sequence). CDR3 sequence (DNA): TGTGCCAGCAGTCACAGGGGCGTGAACACTGAAGCTTTCTTT. It codes for CASSHRGVNTEAFF.

This chain joins TRBV19 and TRBJ2-3; D remains ambiguous. From germline, CDR1 is LNHDA and CDR2 SQIVND (reference sequence). Trimming pared 0 bases from V and 0 bases from J, leaving 4 bases between. The CDR3 extends over 14 amino acids. CDR3 residues: CASSIELSTDTQYF. The CDR3 bases are TGTGCCAGTAGTATAGAACTAAGCACAGATACGCAGTATTTT.

The gene calls are TRBV6-5 and TRBJ2-3; D uncertain. Trimming removed 2 bases from V and 0 bases from J, with 6 bases in between. The CDR3 has 14 residues. The germline V gene has CDR1 MNHEY and CDR2 SVGAGI. The chain's CDR3 is CASSYATSTDTQYF. CDR3 sequence (DNA): TGTGCCAGCAGTTACGCGACTAGCACAGATACGCAGTATTTT.

The V gene is TRBV6-5, the J gene TRBJ2-7, with 8 bases that match TRBD1. This CDR3 comprises 13 residues. After removal of 5 bases from V and 4 bases from J, the junction contained 4 bases not matched to a gene. CDR1 is MNHEY and CDR2 is SVGAGI in the germline V gene. Here the CDR3 reads CASSVQGAYEQYF. In DNA form, the CDR3 reads TGTGCCAGCAGTGTCCAGGGGGCTTACGAGCAGTACTTC.

This rearrangement joins TRBV27 to TRBJ1-1; TRBD1 matches at 9 bases. Germline lookup yields CDR1 MNHEY and CDR2 SMNVEV (reference sequence). This CDR3 spans 14 amino acids. The J segment lost 3 bases and the V segment lost 5 bases, leaving 4 bases of the junction unmatched. In nucleotides, the CDR3 is TGTGCCAGCAGTCCCGGGACAGGGTACACTGAAGCTTTCTTT. This encodes CASSPGTGYTEAFF.

The chain couples TRBV4-1 to TRBJ1-1; D possibly corresponds to TRBD1 (5 bases). Per the germline V gene, CDR1 is MGHRA and CDR2 is YSYEKL. This CDR3 comprises 12 residues. Trimming pared 3 bases from V and 8 bases from J, leaving 10 bases between. Here the CDR3 reads CASSHLYREAFF. In DNA form, the CDR3 reads TGCGCCAGCAGCCATCTATACAGGGAAGCTTTCTTT.

V usage is TRBV5-6 and J usage is TRBJ2-7; 7 bases align to TRBD2. Germline lookup yields CDR1 SGHDT and CDR2 YYEEEE. Unmatched junction bases numbered 9, after V lost 4 bases and J lost 5 bases. This CDR3 is 14 amino acids long. DNA of the CDR3: TGTGCCAGCAGCCACATTGGGGGGGAGGACGAGCAGTACTTC. Translating gives CASSHIGGEDEQYF. The full variable domain, rest sourced from reference TRBV5-6 and TRBJ2-7, is DAGVTQSPTHLIKTRGQQVTLRCSPKSGHDTVSWYQQALGQGPQFIFQYYEEEERQRGNFPDRFSGHQFPNYSSELNVNALLLGDSALYLCASSHIGGEDEQYFGPGTRLTVT.

The V gene is TRBV19, the J gene TRBJ2-2; TRBD2 aligns across 8 bases. The V gene end was trimmed by 3 bases and the J gene end by 8 bases; junction bases not matched to a gene: 11. The CDR3 has 16 amino acids. CDR1 is LNHDA and CDR2 is SQIVND in the germline V gene (reference sequence). The CDR3 region is CASSMSRGDLRGELFF. The CDR3 DNA reads as TGTGCCAGTAGTATGTCGCGGGGGGACCTCCGAGGGGAGCTGTTTTTT.

The gene calls are TRBV7-9 and TRBJ2-7; 9 bases are a match to TRBD1. V shed 6 bases and J 6 bases; nucleotides not matched to a gene: 9. The CDR3 runs 14 residues. Germline V gene sequence: CDR1 SEHNR, CDR2 FQNEAQ (reference sequence). CDR3: CASRPGTGSVEQYF. The CDR3 DNA sequence: TGTGCCAGCAGGCCCGGGACAGGGTCGGTCGAGCAGTACTTC.

This chain joins TRBV6-5 and TRBJ1-4; no definite D call. Germline assignment: CDR1 MNHEY and CDR2 SVGAGI. The CDR3 spans 16 residues. Trimming took off 0 bases at V and 4 bases at J, with 12 bases between the two ends. In DNA form, the CDR3 reads TGTGCCAGCAGTTACTCGATAAGCGGGGTTAATGAAAAACTGTTTTTT. This encodes CASSYSISGVNEKLFF.

The chain carries TRBV9 and TRBJ2-7; 9 nucleotides line up with TRBD1. The CDR3 spans 15 residues. Germline trimming cut 0 bases from V and 5 bases from J; bases unmatched to any gene: 6. Per the germline V gene, CDR1 is SGDLS and CDR2 is YYNGEE. This chain's CDR3 is CASSVAGQGIHEQYF. CDR3 nucleotide sequence: TGTGCCAGCAGCGTAGCGGGACAGGGTATCCACGAGCAGTACTTC.

V and J are TRBV4-1 and TRBJ2-3; TRBD1 agrees at 9 bases. This CDR3 spans 17 amino acids. J gave up 3 bases and V 0 bases, and 7 bases lay outside the gene matches. From germline, CDR1 is MGHRA and CDR2 YSYEKL. Here the CDR3 reads CASSQEWDRVTTDTQYF. CDR3 nucleotide sequence: TGCGCCAGCAGCCAAGAATGGGACAGGGTTACAACAGATACGCAGTATTTT.

V gene TRBV7-6 combines with J gene TRBJ2-1; 7 nucleotides align to TRBD2. The CDR3 has 13 amino acids. Germline CDR1 and CDR2: SGHVS and FNYEAQ. With 5 bases clipped from V and 10 bases from J, the junction kept 8 bases outside the gene matches. This CDR3 is CASSETSLREQFF. The CDR3 DNA reads TGTGCCAGCAGCGAGACTAGCTTGAGGGAGCAGTTCTTC. The entire variable domain, with the rest obtained from reference TRBV7-6 and TRBJ2-1, is as follows: GAGVSQSPRYKVTKRGQDVALRCDPISGHVSLYWYRQALGQGPEFLTYFNYEAQQDKSGLPNDRFSAERPEGSISTLTIQRTEQRDSAMYRCASSETSLREQFFGPGTRLTVL.

The V and J genes are TRBV18 and TRBJ2-2; 10 positions match TRBD1. Germline V lookup: CDR1 KGHSH, CDR2 LQKENI. The V segment lost 5 bases and the J segment 5 bases; nucleotides outside the gene matches: 5. The CDR3 is made up of 15 amino acids. CDR3 region: CASSAGTGETGELFF. The CDR3 DNA follows: TGTGCCAGCTCAGCCGGGACAGGGGAAACCGGGGAGCTGTTTTTT.

CDR3 protein: CATSRTVGEKLFF. CDR3 DNA sequence: TGTGCCACCAGCCGGACAGTGGGTGAAAAACTGTTTTTT. This chain uses TRBV15 with TRBJ1-4, with D maybe TRBD1 (6 bases). The germline CDR1 and CDR2 sequences are LNHNV and YYDKDF (reference sequence). V was trimmed by 5 bases and J by 7 bases, leaving 11 bases between them. The CDR3 contains 13 residues.